This passage covers 9 T cell receptor beta chains from one sample sequenced in a study of response to subunit inactivated influenza vaccine (dated by TCRdb to 2016 to 2019). Libraries were prepared through RT-PCR. TCRdb records Illumina HiSeq 2500 as the sequencer. TCRdb reprocessing: public reads trimmed at Q25 with fastp, clones called with MiXCR, in-frame beta chains kept. Entries are consolidated by CDR3 protein sequence, retaining the most common genes and DNA. The table for this sample lists 650,000 to 800,000 distinct CDR3 sequences; about 18% of them were counted only once. The ten largest clonotypes hold approximately 10% of the sample. Sequences were derived from PBMCs from blood, sampled roughly 5 days after vaccination. These receptors originate from a man aged 45 to 65 who received an inactivated influenza vaccine. Donor details come from another sample of the same person, matched by shared clones.

This clonotype came up a few times. The rearrangement joins TRBV5-1 to TRBJ2-7; D might be TRBD1 or TRBD2, each matching 5 bases. Trimming shortened V by 0 bases and J by 3 bases, and 13 bases separated the two germline ends. CDR1 and CDR2 from the germline V gene are SGHRS and YFSETQ. This CDR3 spans 15 amino acids. Written as DNA, the CDR3 is TGCGCCAGCAGCTTGGAATGGGCAGGGAGCTACGAGCAGTACTTC. Amino acids: CASSLEWAGSYEQYF. The entire variable domain, with the rest obtained from reference TRBV5-1 and TRBJ2-7, is as follows: KAGVTQTPRYLIKTRGQQVTLSCSPISGHRSVSWYQQTPGQGLQFLFEYFSETQRNKGNFPGRFSGRQFSNSRSEMNVSTLELGDSALYLCASSLEWAGSYEQYFGPGTRLTVT.

This clonotype has a handful of counts. The chain links TRBV20-1 to TRBJ1-5, with a possible D match to TRBD1 (5 bases). The V end lost 6 bases, the J end lost 6 bases, and 15 bases lay between the germline ends. Germline CDR1 reads DFQATT; CDR2 reads SNEGSKA (reference sequence). This CDR3 is built from 13 residues. The CDR3 bases are TGCAGTGCCGAGGCAGGGCTCTCTCAGCCCCAGCATTTT. It specifies CSAEAGLSQPQHF.

The chain employs TRBV29-1 and TRBJ1-2; 7 bases fit TRBD1. In germline, CDR1 is SQVTM, CDR2 ANQGSEA. The CDR3 consists of 13 residues. V was clipped by 6 bases and J by 2 bases; unmatched bases: 6. The CDR3 nucleotides read TGCAGCGTGATACTAGGGGGCAACTATGGCTACACCTTC. As protein: CSVILGGNYGYTF.

CDR3 sequence: CSAATGRLGELFF. The CDR3 nucleotides are TGCAGTGCTGCGACCGGACGTCTCGGGGAGCTGTTTTTT. The chain joins TRBV20-1 to TRBJ2-2; no definite D call. This CDR3 contains 13 residues. V was clipped by 5 bases and J by 7 bases, with 14 bases between them. Germline CDR1 reads DFQATT; CDR2 reads SNEGSKA (reference sequence).

This clonotype has just a few counts. This chain connects TRBV4-3 to TRBJ2-2, with 16 bases lining up with TRBD2. Germline values: CDR1 LGHNA, CDR2 YSLEER. This CDR3 contains 17 residues. J gave up 4 bases and V 3 bases, and 2 bases lay outside the gene matches. Here the CDR3 reads CASSQGTSGRGTGELFF. The CDR3 nucleotides are TGCGCCAGCAGCCAGGGGACTAGCGGGAGGGGCACCGGGGAGCTGTTTTTT.

Only a few counts were recorded for this clonotype. This chain links TRBV5-5 with TRBJ1-2; 11 nucleotides line up with TRBD1. The germline V gene encodes CDR1 SGHKS and CDR2 YYEKEE (reference sequence). This CDR3 spans 14 amino acids. V was pared by 4 bases and J by 7 bases, with 6 bases of the junction left unmatched. The CDR3 nucleotides are TGTGCCAGCAGCGGACAGGGGGCGATGGGTGGCTACACCTTC. Translating gives CASSGQGAMGGYTF.

Only a few counts were recorded for this clonotype. This chain connects TRBV20-1 to TRBJ2-2; D gene unclear. The CDR3 length is 16 residues. The V end lost 0 bases, the J end lost 3 bases, and 14 bases lay between the germline ends. CDR1 is DFQATT, CDR2 SNEGSKA, per germline (reference sequence). CDR3 in amino acids: CSARDARTIYTGELFF. In DNA form, the CDR3 reads TGCAGTGCTAGAGACGCAAGGACCATTTACACCGGGGAGCTGTTTTTT.

A word on this clonotype: The junction and the germline gene differ at one end; a read error may be behind it. The rearrangement uses TRBV10-2 and TRBJ2-1; TRBD2 matches 9 bases. The CDR3 is 18 amino acids. Per germline, CDR1 WSHSY and CDR2 SAAADI. The DNA for the CDR3 is TGCGCCAGTAGACCCCCCGGGACTAGCCATTTCTCCGACAATGAGCAGTTCTTC. It encodes CASRPPGTSHFSDNEQFF.

In nucleotides, the CDR3 is TGTGCCACCAGTGATACTCAGAGGGCCATGCTCAATGAGCAGTTCTTC. Translation gives CATSDTQRAMLNEQFF. The chain has TRBV24-1 and TRBJ2-1; a weak D match, TRBD2 (5 bases). The CDR3 length is 16 residues. Germline CDR1 is KGHDR and CDR2 is SFDVKD. Trimming took off 3 bases at V and 6 bases at J, with 17 bases between the two ends.